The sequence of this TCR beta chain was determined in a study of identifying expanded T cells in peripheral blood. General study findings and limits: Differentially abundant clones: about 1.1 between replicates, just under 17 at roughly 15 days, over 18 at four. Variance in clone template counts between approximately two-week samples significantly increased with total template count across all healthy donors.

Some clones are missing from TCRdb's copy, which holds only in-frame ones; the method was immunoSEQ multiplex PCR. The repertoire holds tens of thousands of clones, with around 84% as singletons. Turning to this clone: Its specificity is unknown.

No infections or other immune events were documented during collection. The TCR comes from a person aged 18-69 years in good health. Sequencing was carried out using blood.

CDR3 residues: CASSQRILVDTQYF. The CDR3 DNA reads TGTGCCAGCAGCCAACGGATTTTAGTAGATACGCAGTATTTT. The chain joins TRBV4-2 to TRBJ2-3; D is ambiguous. The CDR3 has 14 amino acids. The germline gives CDR1 LGHNA, CDR2 YNFKEQ. V was clipped by 2 bases and J by 5 bases, with 11 bases between them.